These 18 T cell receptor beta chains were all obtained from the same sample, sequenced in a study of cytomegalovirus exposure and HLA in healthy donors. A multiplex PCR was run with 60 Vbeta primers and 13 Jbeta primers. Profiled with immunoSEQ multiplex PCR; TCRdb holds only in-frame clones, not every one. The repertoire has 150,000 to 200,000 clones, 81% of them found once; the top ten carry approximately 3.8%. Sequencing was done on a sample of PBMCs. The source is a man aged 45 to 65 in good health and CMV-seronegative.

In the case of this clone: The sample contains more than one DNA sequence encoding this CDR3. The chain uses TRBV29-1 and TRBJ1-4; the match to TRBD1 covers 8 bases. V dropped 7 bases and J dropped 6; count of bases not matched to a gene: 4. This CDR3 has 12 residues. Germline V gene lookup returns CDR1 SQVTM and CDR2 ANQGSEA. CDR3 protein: CSATGGDEKLFF. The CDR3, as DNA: TGCAGCGCTACAGGGGGTGATGAAAAACTGTTTTTT.

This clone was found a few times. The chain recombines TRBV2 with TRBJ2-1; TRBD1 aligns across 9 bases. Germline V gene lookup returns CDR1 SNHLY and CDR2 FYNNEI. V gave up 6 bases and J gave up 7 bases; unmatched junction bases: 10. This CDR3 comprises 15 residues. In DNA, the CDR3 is TGTGCCAGCAGGGGACAGGGAGGGGTGGGGAATGAGCAGTTCTTC. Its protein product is CASRGQGGVGNEQFF.

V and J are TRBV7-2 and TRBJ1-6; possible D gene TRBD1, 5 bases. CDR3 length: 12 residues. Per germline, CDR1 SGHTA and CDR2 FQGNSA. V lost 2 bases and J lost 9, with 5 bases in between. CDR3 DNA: TGTGCCAGCAGCTTAAGGGGTTCACCCCTCCACTTT. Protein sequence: CASSLRGSPLHF. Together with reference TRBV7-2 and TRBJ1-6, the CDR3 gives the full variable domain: GAGVSQSPSNKVTEKGKDVELRCDPISGHTALYWYRQSLGQGLEFLIYFQGNSAPDKSGLPSDRFSAERTGGSVSTLTIQRTQQEDSAVYLCASSLRGSPLHFGNGTRLTVT.

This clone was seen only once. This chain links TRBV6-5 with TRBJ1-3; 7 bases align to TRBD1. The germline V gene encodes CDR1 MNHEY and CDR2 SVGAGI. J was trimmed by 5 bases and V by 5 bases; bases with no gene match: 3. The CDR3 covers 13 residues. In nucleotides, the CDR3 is TGTGCCAGCAGTCGACAGGGCAGAAACACCATATATTTT. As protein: CASSRQGRNTIYF.

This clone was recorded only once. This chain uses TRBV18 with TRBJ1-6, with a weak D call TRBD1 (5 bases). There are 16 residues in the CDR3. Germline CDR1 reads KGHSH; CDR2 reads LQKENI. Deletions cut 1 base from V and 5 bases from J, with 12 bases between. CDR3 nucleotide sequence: TGTGCCAGCTCACCACGGTCAGGGTTCAATAATTCACCCCTCCACTTT. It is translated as CASSPRSGFNNSPLHF.

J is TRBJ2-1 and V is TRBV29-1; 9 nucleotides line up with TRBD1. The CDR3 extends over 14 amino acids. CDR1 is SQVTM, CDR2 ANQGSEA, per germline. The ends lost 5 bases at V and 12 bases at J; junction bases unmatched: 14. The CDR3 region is CSVTPDRGHPGQFF. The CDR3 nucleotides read TGCAGCGTTACTCCGGACAGGGGCCATCCGGGGCAGTTCTTC.

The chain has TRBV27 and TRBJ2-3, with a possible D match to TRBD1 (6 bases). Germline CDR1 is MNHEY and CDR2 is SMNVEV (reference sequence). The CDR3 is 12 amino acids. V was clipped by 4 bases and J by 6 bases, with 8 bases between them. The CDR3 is CASSYQGDTQYF. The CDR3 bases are TGTGCCAGCAGTTACCAGGGGGATACGCAGTATTTT.

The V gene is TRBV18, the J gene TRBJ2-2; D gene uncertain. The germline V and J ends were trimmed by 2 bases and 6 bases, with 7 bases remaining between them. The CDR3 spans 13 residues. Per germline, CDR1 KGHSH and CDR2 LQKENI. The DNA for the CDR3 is TGTGCCAGCTCACCAATACTGGCCGGGGAGCTGTTTTTT. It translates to CASSPILAGELFF.

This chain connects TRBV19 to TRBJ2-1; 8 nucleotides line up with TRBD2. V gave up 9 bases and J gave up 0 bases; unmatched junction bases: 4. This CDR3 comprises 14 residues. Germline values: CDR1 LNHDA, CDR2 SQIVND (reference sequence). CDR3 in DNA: TGTGCCAGCCAGCGGGGGAACTCCTACAATGAGCAGTTCTTC. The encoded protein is CASQRGNSYNEQFF. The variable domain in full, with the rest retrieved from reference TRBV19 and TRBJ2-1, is DGGITQSPKYLFRKEGQNVTLSCEQNLNHDAMYWYRQDPGQGLRLIYYSQIVNDFQKGDIAEGYSVSREKKESFPLTVTSAQKNPTAFYLCASQRGNSYNEQFFGPGTRLTVL.

CDR3 residues: CASSLSGTGSYNEQFF. In nucleotides, the CDR3 is TGCGCCAGCAGCCTCTCCGGGACAGGGTCTTATAATGAGCAGTTCTTC. This rearrangement joins TRBV4-3 to TRBJ2-1, with 9 bases matching TRBD1. Trimming cost V 4 bases and J 7 bases; bases outside gene matches: 11. The CDR3 is made up of 16 amino acids. Per the germline V gene, CDR1 is LGHNA and CDR2 is YSLEER.

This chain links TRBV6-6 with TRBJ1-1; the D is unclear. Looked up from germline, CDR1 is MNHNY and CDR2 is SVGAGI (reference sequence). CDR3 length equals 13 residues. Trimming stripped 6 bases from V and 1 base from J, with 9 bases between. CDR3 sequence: CASRRAPNTEAFF. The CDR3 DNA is TGTGCCAGCAGGCGGGCTCCGAACACTGAAGCTTTCTTT.

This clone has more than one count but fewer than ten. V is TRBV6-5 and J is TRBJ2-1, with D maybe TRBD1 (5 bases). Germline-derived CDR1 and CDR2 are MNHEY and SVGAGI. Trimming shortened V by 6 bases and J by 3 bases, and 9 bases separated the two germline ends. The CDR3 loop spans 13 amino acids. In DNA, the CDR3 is TGTGCCAGCAGGGTGACAGTCTACAATGAGCAGTTCTTC. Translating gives CASRVTVYNEQFF.

CDR3 residues: CASSLGAAYEQYF. The CDR3 bases are TGCGCCAGCAGCTTGGGGGCTGCCTACGAGCAGTACTTC. The V call is TRBV5-1, the J call TRBJ2-7, with no clear D. The CDR3 runs 13 residues. Deletions cut 0 bases from V and 2 bases from J, with 6 bases between. CDR1 is SGHRS and CDR2 is YFSETQ in the germline V gene.

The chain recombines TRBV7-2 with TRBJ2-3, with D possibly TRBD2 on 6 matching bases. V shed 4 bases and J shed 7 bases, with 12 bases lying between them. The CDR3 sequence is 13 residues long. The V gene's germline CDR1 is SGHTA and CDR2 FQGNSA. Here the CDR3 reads CASSSTAGNTQYF. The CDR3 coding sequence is TGTGCCAGCAGCTCGACCGCGGGGAATACGCAGTATTTT.

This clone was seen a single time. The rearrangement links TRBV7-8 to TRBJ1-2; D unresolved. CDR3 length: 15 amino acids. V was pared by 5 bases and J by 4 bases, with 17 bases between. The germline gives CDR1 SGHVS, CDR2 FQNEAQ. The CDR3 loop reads CASSLSAAMGYGYTF. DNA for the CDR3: TGTGCCAGCAGCCTCTCGGCGGCCATGGGCTATGGCTACACCTTC.

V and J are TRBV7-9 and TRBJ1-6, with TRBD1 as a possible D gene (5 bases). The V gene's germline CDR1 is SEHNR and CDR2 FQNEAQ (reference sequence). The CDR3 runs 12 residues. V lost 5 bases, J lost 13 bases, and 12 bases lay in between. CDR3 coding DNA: TGTGCCAGCAGCCTCGGGGGTCTCCCCCTCCACTTT. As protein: CASSLGGLPLHF.

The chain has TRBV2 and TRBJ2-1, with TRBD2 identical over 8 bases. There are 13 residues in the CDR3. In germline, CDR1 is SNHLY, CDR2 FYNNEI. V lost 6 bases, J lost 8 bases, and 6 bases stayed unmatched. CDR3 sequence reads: CASRLGLGYEQFF. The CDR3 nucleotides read TGTGCCAGCAGGTTGGGACTAGGGTATGAGCAGTTCTTC.

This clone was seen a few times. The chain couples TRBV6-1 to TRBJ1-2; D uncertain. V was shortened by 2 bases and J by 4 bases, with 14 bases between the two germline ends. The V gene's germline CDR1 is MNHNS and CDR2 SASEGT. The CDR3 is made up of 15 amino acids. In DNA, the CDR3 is TGTGCCAGCAGTGAACGGTTCAACCTCCCCTATGGCTACACCTTC. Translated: CASSERFNLPYGYTF.